One and the same sample provided the 18 T cell receptor beta chains below, sequenced in a study of blood T cell repertoires in COVID-19 (dated by TCRdb to the early 2020s). Library generation was performed with the immunoSEQ multiplex PCR assay. Imported from immuneACCESS, the table was reduced by TCRdb to in-frame sequences with V and J called. These copies leave out some clones; in studies compared against another copy, an unresolved V gene accounts for under half, and the cause of the remainder is not known. The sample profile shows a few hundred thousand clones; 75% to 85% of them were found once. 6% to 9% of the sample goes to the ten largest clones. Source material: peripheral blood. The receptors stem from a human donor in a cohort sampled during active COVID-19.

The CDR3 here is CATSDVGQGHQPQHF. CDR3 DNA sequence: TGTGCCACCAGTGATGTGGGACAGGGGCATCAGCCCCAGCATTTT. The rearrangement links TRBV24-1 to TRBJ1-5; 10 bases map to TRBD1. The CDR3 extends over 15 amino acids. V gave up 3 bases and J gave up 5 bases; unmatched junction bases: 3. Germline CDR1 and CDR2: KGHDR and SFDVKD.

V is TRBV7-9 and J is TRBJ2-3, with 10 bases identical to TRBD2. Germline V lookup: CDR1 SEHNR, CDR2 FQNEAQ (reference sequence). The J segment lost 1 base and the V segment lost 3 bases, leaving 10 bases of the junction unmatched. This CDR3 contains 18 residues. The CDR3 sequence: CASSFKRGGPHRTDTQYF. The CDR3 DNA reads TGTGCCAGCAGCTTCAAGCGGGGGGGCCCACATCGCACAGATACGCAGTATTTT.

This rearrangement joins TRBV3-1 (or the pseudogene TRBV3-2) to TRBJ2-1; 7 nucleotides agree with TRBD2. The CDR3 extends over 18 amino acids. Germline V lookup: CDR1 LGHDT, CDR2 YNNKEL (reference sequence). Losses at the gene ends were 4 bases for V and 9 bases for J; bases not matched to a gene: 21. CDR3 sequence reads: CASSLLKAGRDPRGEQFF. CDR3 DNA: TGTGCCAGCAGCCTACTCAAGGCAGGGAGGGACCCTCGGGGTGAGCAGTTCTTC.

This clone was seen only once. The V call is TRBV6-5, the J call TRBJ1-1; 8 bases are shared with TRBD1. Germline lookup yields CDR1 MNHEY and CDR2 SVGAGI. The CDR3 contains 12 residues. With V trimmed by 6 bases and J by 8 bases, 5 bases remained unmatched. The CDR3 region is CASSRGQVEAFF. The CDR3 DNA follows: TGTGCCAGCAGCCGGGGACAGGTAGAAGCTTTCTTT.

J is TRBJ2-7 and V is TRBV18; 9 nucleotides align to TRBD1. The V gene's germline CDR1 is KGHSH and CDR2 LQKENI. This CDR3 spans 16 amino acids. Trimming took 3 bases from V and 2 from J; bases not matched to a gene: 8. The CDR3 loop is CASSPFDRGFAYEQYF. Written as DNA, the CDR3 is TGTGCCAGCTCACCTTTTGACAGGGGGTTCGCCTACGAGCAGTACTTC.

The genes are TRBV10-3 and TRBJ1-1; 9 nucleotides line up with TRBD1. Germline CDR1 ENHRY, CDR2 SYGVKD. Losses at the gene ends were 6 bases for V and 5 bases for J; bases not matched to a gene: 10. CDR3 size: 15 residues. The CDR3 region has the DNA TGTGCCATCAGAGCCCCGGGACAGGGATCAACTGAAGCTTTCTTT. This gives the protein CAIRAPGQGSTEAFF.

This clone was seen only once. The chain carries TRBV29-1 and TRBJ2-3; 9 bases are a match to TRBD2. The CDR3 sequence is 13 residues long. The J segment lost 2 bases and the V segment lost 6 bases, leaving 3 bases of the junction unmatched. Per the germline V gene, CDR1 is SQVTM and CDR2 is ANQGSEA. The CDR3 bases are TGCAGCGTAGAGCGGGGGGCCACAGATACGCAGTATTTT. Its translation: CSVERGATDTQYF.

This chain uses TRBV12-5 with TRBJ2-7, with D possibly matching TRBD2 (6 bases). Deletions cut 7 bases from V and 5 bases from J, with 12 bases between. The CDR3 extends over 12 amino acids. Germline lookup yields CDR1 LGHNT and CDR2 FRNRAP. CDR3 region: CASALGGNEQYF. CDR3 nucleotides: TGTGCTAGTGCTTTAGGAGGGAACGAGCAGTACTTC.

This clone has a single count. The V call is TRBV11-2, the J call TRBJ2-3; possible D gene TRBD1, 6 bases. The CDR3 is 14 amino acids. Trimming took 2 bases from V and 6 from J, leaving 12 bases between them. Germline CDR1 SGHAT, CDR2 FQNNGV. The CDR3: CASSLRGTRDTQYF. Here the CDR3 DNA reads TGTGCCAGCAGCTTAAGGGGGACGAGGGATACGCAGTATTTT. Combining the CDR3 with reference TRBV11-2 and TRBJ2-3 gives the whole variable domain EAGVAQSPRYKIIEKRQSVAFWCNPISGHATLYWYQQILGQGPKLLIQFQNNGVVDDSQLPKDRFSAERLKGVDSTLKIQPAKLEDSAVYLCASSLRGTRDTQYFGPGTRLTVL.

The rearrangement uses TRBV6-1 and TRBJ2-5, with 8 bases fitting TRBD1. The CDR3 totals 17 residues. Germline V gene data show CDR1 as MNHNS and CDR2 as SASEGT. J lost 4 bases, V lost 4 bases, and 14 bases had no gene match. CDR3 DNA sequence: TGTGCCAGCAGTGCAGCAGGACAGGGCATTCGTGGAGAGACCCAGTACTTC. It translates to CASSAAGQGIRGETQYF.

This chain connects TRBV20-1 to TRBJ2-4; TRBD1 is a possible D gene (5 bases). CDR1 is DFQATT and CDR2 is SNEGSKA in the germline V gene (reference sequence). The CDR3 loop spans 13 amino acids. The germline V and J ends were trimmed by 3 bases and 5 bases, with 11 bases remaining between them. CDR3 region: CSASKGIENIQYF. The CDR3 DNA is TGCAGTGCTAGTAAGGGGATCGAAAACATTCAGTACTTC.

The chain recombines TRBV6-2 or TRBV6-3 with TRBJ1-2, with 7 nucleotides matching TRBD1. This CDR3 contains 15 residues. Trimming removed 6 bases from V and 4 bases from J; junction bases left unmatched: 11. Germline V gives CDR1 MNHEY, CDR2 SVGEGT. The CDR3 sequence is CASSSGLRDSYGYTF. The CDR3 DNA sequence: TGTGCCAGCAGCTCCGGTCTTCGGGACAGCTATGGCTACACCTTC.

The CDR3 DNA is TGTGCCAGCAGTTACTCGTCCGGGGTAAAAACTGAAGCTTTCTTT. Protein sequence: CASSYSSGVKTEAFF. This chain links TRBV6-5 with TRBJ1-1; D is uncertain. V was clipped by 0 bases and J by 5 bases, with 13 bases between them. The CDR3 has 15 amino acids. CDR1 is MNHEY, CDR2 SVGAGI, per germline.

The V gene is TRBV6-5, the J gene TRBJ1-6; D is perhaps TRBD1 (6 bases). The CDR3 length is 14 residues. Trimming took 5 bases from V and 7 from J, leaving 12 bases between them. Per the germline V gene, CDR1 is MNHEY and CDR2 is SVGAGI. The DNA for the CDR3 is TGTGCCAGCAGTACGACAGGACCCAATTCACCCCTCCACTTT. As protein: CASSTTGPNSPLHF.

This clone has a count of ten or more. The chain uses TRBV5-1 and TRBJ2-3, with 9 bases matching TRBD1. Germline V lookup: CDR1 SGHRS, CDR2 YFSETQ. The CDR3 covers 14 residues. V dropped 3 bases and J dropped 6; count of bases not matched to a gene: 5. In DNA form, the CDR3 reads TGCGCCAGCAGCTCCGGGACAGGGAGGGATACGCAGTATTTT. It codes for CASSSGTGRDTQYF. The full variable domain, completed using reference TRBV5-1 and TRBJ2-3, is KAGVTQTPRYLIKTRGQQVTLSCSPISGHRSVSWYQQTPGQGLQFLFEYFSETQRNKGNFPGRFSGRQFSNSRSEMNVSTLELGDSALYLCASSSGTGRDTQYFGPGTRLTVL.

V and J are TRBV15 and TRBJ2-3; tentative D call: TRBD2 (6 bases). Trimming cost V 0 bases and J 0 bases, with 10 bases left between them. Per germline, CDR1 LNHNV and CDR2 YYDKDF (reference sequence). The CDR3 length is 16 residues. The DNA of the CDR3 is TGTGCCACCAGCAGAGATCGCGCGGGGAGCACAGATACGCAGTATTTT. Translation gives CATSRDRAGSTDTQYF.

This rearrangement joins TRBV2 to TRBJ2-7, with TRBD2 as a possible D gene (7 bases). Germline CDR1 SNHLY, CDR2 FYNNEI. Deletions cut 2 bases from V and 7 bases from J, with 18 bases between. The CDR3 length is 15 residues. The CDR3 nucleotides read TGTGCCAGCAGTGAAACGGGGGGCTCACTCCGGGAGCAGTACTTC. Protein sequence: CASSETGGSLREQYF.

A single count supports this clone. V gene TRBV4-2 combines with J gene TRBJ1-3; D may be TRBD1 (6 bases). V was pared by 3 bases and J by 0 bases, with 9 bases between. From germline, CDR1 is LGHNA and CDR2 YNFKEQ. The CDR3 contains 15 residues. The CDR3 sequence: CASSQTGGSGNTIYF. CDR3 nucleotide sequence: TGTGCCAGCAGCCAGACAGGCGGCTCTGGAAACACCATATATTTT.